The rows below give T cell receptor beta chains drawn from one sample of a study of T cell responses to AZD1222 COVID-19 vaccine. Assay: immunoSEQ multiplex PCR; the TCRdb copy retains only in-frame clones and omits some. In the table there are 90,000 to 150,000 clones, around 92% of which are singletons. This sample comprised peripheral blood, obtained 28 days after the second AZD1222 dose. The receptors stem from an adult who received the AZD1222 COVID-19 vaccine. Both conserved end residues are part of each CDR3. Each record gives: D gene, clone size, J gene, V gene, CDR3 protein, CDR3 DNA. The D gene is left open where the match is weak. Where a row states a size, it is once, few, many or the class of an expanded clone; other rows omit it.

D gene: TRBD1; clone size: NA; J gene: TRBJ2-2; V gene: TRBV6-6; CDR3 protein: CASSPEGQGNTGELFF; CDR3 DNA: TGTGCCAGCAGTCCGGAGGGACAGGGGAACACCGGGGAGCTGTTTTTT
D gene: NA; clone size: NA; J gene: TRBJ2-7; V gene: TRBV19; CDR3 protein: CASSTTGSDEQYF; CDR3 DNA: TGTGCCAGTAGTACCACAGGGTCCGACGAGCAGTACTTC
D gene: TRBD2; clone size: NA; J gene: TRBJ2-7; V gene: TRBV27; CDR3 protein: CASRTFSGGAGSYEQYF; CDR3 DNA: TGTGCCAGCCGGACTTTTAGCGGGGGGGCCGGATCGTACGAGCAGTACTTC
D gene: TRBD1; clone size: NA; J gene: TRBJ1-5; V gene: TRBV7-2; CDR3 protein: CASSLGSDRRGTQPQHF; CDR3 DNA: TGTGCCAGCAGCTTAGGGTCGGATCGCAGGGGGACTCAGCCCCAGCATTTT
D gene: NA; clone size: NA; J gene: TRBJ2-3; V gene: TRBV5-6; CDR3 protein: CASSPTVHSTDTQYF; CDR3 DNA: TGTGCCAGCAGTCCGACTGTCCATAGCACAGATACGCAGTATTTT
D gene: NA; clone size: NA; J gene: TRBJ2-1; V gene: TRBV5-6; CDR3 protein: CASSFGQRSNEQFF; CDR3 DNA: TGTGCCAGCAGCTTCGGACAGAGATCGAATGAGCAGTTCTTC
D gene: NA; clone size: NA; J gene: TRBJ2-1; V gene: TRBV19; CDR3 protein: CASKTDFEQFF; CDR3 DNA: TGTGCCAGCAAAACGGATTTTGAGCAGTTCTTC
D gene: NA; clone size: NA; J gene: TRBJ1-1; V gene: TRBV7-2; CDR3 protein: CASSLQQNTEAFF; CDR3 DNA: TGTGCCAGCAGCCTACAACAGAACACTGAAGCTTTCTTT
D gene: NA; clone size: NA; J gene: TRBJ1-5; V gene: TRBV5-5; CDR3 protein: CASSSQSPSRVNQPQHF; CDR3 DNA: TGTGCCAGCAGCTCCCAATCCCCCAGCAGGGTCAATCAGCCCCAGCATTTT
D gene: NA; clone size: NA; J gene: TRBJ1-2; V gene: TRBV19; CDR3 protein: CASSLVRGGGYTF; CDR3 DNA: TGTGCCAGTAGCCTGGTTCGGGGCGGAGGCTACACCTTC
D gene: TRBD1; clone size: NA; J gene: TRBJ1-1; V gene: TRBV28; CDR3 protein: CASSSDRGRRGGEAFF; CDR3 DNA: TGTGCCAGCAGTTCTGACAGGGGGCGCCGGGGAGGAGAAGCTTTCTTT
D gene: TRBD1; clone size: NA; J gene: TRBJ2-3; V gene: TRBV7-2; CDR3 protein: CASILDRGSDTQYF; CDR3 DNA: TGTGCCAGCATTCTAGACAGGGGGTCAGATACGCAGTATTTT
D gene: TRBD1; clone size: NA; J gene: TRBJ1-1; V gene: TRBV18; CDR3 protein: CASSVGQGRHTEAFF; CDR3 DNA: TGTGCCAGCTCGGTAGGACAGGGGAGACATACTGAAGCTTTCTTT
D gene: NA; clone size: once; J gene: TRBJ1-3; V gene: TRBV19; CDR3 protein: CASSRNTIYF; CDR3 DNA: TGTGCCAGTTCAAGAAACACCATATATTTT
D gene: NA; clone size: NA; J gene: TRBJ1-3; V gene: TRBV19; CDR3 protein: CASSIYGNPGNTIYF; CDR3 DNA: TGTGCCAGTAGTATATATGGGAATCCTGGAAACACCATATATTTT
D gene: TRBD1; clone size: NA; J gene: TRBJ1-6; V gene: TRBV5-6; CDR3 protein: CASSRDRAVLSPLHF; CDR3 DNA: TGTGCCAGCAGCAGGGACAGGGCAGTTCTCTCACCCCTCCACTTT
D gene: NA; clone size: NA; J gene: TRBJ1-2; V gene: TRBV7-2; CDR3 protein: CASSLQGSNYGYTF; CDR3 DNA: TGTGCCAGCAGCTTGCAGGGGAGCAACTATGGCTACACCTTC
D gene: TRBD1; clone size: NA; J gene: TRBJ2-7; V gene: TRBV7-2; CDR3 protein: CASSFQWDSSYEQYF; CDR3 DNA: TGTGCCAGCAGCTTCCAGTGGGACAGCTCCTACGAGCAGTACTTC
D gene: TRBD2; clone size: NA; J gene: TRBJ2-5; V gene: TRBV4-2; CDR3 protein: CASSQGLGLAQETQYF; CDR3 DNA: TGTGCCAGCAGCCAAGGGCTTGGACTAGCGCAAGAGACCCAGTACTTC
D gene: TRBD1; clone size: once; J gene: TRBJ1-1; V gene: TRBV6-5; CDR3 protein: CASETGGTEAFF; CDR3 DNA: TGTGCCAGCGAGACAGGGGGGACTGAAGCTTTCTTT
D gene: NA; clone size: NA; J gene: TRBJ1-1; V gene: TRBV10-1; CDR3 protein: CASGNLEGTEAFF; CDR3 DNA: TGCGCCAGCGGAAACTTGGAGGGAACTGAAGCTTTCTTT
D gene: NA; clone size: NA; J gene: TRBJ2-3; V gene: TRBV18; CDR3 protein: CASSPLGRSADTQYF; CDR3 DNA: TGTGCCAGCTCACCACTTGGGAGGTCCGCAGATACGCAGTATTTT
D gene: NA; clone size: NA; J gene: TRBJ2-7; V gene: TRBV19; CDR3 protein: CASSKGTAFRGEQYF; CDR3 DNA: TGTGCCAGTAGTAAAGGGACTGCCTTTCGGGGTGAGCAGTACTTC
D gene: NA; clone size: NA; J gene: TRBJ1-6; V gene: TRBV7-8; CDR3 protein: CASSLEYNSPLHF; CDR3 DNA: TGTGCCAGCAGCTTAGAATATAATTCACCCCTCCACTTT
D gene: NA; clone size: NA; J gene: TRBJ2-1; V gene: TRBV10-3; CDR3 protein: CAISVGSDNEQFF; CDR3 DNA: TGTGCCATCAGTGTGGGGAGCGACAATGAGCAGTTCTTC
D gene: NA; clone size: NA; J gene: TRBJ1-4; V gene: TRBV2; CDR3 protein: CASSVGGAGDGEKLFF; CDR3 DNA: TGTGCCAGCAGTGTGGGGGGCGCGGGTGATGGTGAAAAACTGTTTTTT
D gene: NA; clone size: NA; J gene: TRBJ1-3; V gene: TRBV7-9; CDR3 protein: CASSPGGFFYSGNTIYF; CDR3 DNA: TGTGCCAGCAGCCCCGGTGGCTTTTTTTACTCTGGAAACACCATATATTTT
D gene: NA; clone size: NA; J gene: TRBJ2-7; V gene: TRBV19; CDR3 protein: CASKVRIRDYEQYF; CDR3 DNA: TGTGCCAGTAAAGTAAGGATCCGCGACTACGAGCAGTACTTC
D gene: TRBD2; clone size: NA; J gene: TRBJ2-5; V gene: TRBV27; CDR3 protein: CASSSWTSRETQYF; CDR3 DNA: TGTGCCAGCAGTTCCTGGACTAGTCGGGAGACCCAGTACTTC
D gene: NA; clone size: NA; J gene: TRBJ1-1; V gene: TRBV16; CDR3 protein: CASIALGLQGAFF; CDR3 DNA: TGTGCCAGCATCGCTCTGGGCCTTCAGGGGGCTTTCTTT
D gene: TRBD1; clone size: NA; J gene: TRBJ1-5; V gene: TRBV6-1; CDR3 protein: CASSKGQGVQPQHF; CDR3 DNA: TGTGCCAGCAGTAAGGGACAGGGGGTTCAGCCCCAGCATTTT
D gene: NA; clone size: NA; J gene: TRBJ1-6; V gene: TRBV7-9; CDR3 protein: CASSIRQDYNSPLHF; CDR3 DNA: TGTGCCAGCAGCATTCGACAAGATTATAATTCACCCCTCCACTTT
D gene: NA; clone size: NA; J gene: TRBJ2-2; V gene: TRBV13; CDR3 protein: CASSLPHGELFF; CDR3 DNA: TGTGCCAGCAGCCTACCCCACGGGGAGCTGTTTTTT
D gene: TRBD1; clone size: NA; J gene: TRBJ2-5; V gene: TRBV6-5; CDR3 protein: CASRFRTGETQYF; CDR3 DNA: TGTGCCAGCAGATTCAGGACAGGAGAGACCCAGTACTTC
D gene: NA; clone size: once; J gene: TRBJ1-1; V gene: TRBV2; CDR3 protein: CASSEARSGAAEAFF; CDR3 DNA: TGTGCCAGCAGTGAAGCGCGTTCGGGGGCCGCTGAAGCTTTCTTT
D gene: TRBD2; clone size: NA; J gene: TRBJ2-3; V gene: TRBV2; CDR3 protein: CASSVGLAGVGDTQYF; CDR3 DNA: TGTGCCAGCAGTGTCGGCCTAGCGGGAGTCGGGGATACGCAGTATTTT
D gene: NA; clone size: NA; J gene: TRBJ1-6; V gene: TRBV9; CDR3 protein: CATSEGLHNSPLHF; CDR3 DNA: TGTGCCACCAGCGAGGGACTGCATAATTCACCCCTCCACTTT
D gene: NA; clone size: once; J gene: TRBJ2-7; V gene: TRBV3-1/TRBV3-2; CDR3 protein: CASSQDPGLSYEQYF; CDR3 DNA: TGTGCCAGCAGCCAGGATCCCGGGCTAAGCTACGAGCAGTACTTC
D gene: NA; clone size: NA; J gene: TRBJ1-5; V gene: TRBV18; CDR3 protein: CASSPSKGNQPQHF; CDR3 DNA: TGTGCCAGCTCACCATCGAAAGGAAATCAGCCCCAGCATTTT
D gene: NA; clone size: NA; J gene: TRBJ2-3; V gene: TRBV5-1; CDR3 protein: CASSRDQGTDTQYF; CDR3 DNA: TGCGCCAGCAGCCGGGACCAGGGGACAGATACGCAGTATTTT
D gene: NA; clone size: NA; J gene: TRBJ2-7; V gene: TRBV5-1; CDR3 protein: CASSPLTQGDPYEQYF; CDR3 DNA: TGCGCCAGCAGCCCCCTAACCCAAGGGGATCCCTACGAGCAGTACTTC
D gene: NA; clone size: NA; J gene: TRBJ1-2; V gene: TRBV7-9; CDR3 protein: CASSLKDYGYTF; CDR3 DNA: TGTGCCAGCAGCTTGAAGGACTATGGCTACACCTTC
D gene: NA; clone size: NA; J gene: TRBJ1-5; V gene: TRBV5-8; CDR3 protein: CASFPTFAGALNQPQHF; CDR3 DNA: TGTGCCAGTTTCCCCACGTTCGCGGGGGCGCTCAATCAGCCCCAGCATTTT
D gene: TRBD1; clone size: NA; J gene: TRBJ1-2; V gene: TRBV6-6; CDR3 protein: CASTNGQGGYTF; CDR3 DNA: TGTGCCAGCACCAATGGACAGGGTGGCTACACCTTC
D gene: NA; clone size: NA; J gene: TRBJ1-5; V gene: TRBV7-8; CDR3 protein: CASTPQGASNQPQHF; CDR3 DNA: TGTGCCAGCACCCCACAAGGGGCTAGCAATCAGCCCCAGCATTTT